The clone carrying this T cell receptor (beta chain) was found many times. The antigen remains unidentified. cDNA was made from about 500 ng RNA using alpha and beta constant primers. Using multiplexing indices, alpha and beta chain libraries were generated apart by chain-specific third strand synthesis. One primer pair amplified all rearrangements per chain; each cDNA got molecular barcodes. Two random hexamers, added before amplification and joined, formed each molecule's 12-nucleotide barcode. TCRdb reanalysed the 5' RACE reads using MiXCR and keeps one entry per CDR3 protein. The sample records under 20,000 distinct CDR3 sequences, under 10% being singletons. The record originates from a study of HIV-infected patients and healthy controls. No cell fractionation was done, so the repertoire covers all unsorted peripheral blood T cells. General observations from the study: Diversity differences between study cohorts were not due to their slight age and sex differences. Significant mean usage differences between HIV-infected patients and controls involved eight alpha and eight beta V genes.

This TCR came from an adult in good health. Specimen: blood.

CDR3 region: CSARETGTSGSTDTQYF. The CDR3 DNA reads TGCAGTGCTAGAGAGACAGGGACTAGCGGGAGTACCGATACGCAGTATTTT. The chain has TRBV20-1 and TRBJ2-3; 14 bases agree with TRBD2. This CDR3 contains 17 residues. CDR1 and CDR2 from the germline V gene are DFQATT and SNEGSKA (reference sequence). V lost 0 bases, J lost 6 bases, and 8 bases stayed unmatched.